Here is one TCR beta chain with its context. Assay used: immunoSEQ multiplex PCR; TCRdb lists only in-frame clones, some missing. The table has about 80,000 clones, about 79% seen once. This entry belongs to a study of control samples from healthy donors and cancer patients. In germline, CDR1 is SNHLY, CDR2 FYNNEI. The CDR3 is made up of 15 amino acids. The ends were cut back, 0 bases at V and 3 bases at J, with 11 bases in the middle. This chain uses TRBV2 with TRBJ2-5, with D perhaps given as TRBD1 or TRBD2 (5 bases each). The sequence came from a man aged 55-75 years with head and neck cancer. Specimen: PBMCs. CDR3: CASSEAAWGKETQYF. Written as DNA, the CDR3 is TGTGCCAGCAGTGAAGCGGCGTGGGGGAAAGAGACCCAGTACTTC.